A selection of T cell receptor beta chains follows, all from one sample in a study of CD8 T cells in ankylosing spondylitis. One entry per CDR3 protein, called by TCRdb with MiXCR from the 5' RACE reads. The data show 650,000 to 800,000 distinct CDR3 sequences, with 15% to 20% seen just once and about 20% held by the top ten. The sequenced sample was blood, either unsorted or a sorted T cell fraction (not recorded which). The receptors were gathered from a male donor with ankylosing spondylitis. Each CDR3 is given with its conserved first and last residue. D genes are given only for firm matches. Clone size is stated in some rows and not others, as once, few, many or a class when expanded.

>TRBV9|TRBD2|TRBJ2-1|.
TGTGCCAGCAGCCCACGTACTAGCGGCGATGAGCAGTTCTTC
CASSPRTSGDEQFF
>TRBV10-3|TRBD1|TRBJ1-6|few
TGTGCCATCAGTGTGGGACAGGATAATTCACCCCTCCACTTT
CAISVGQDNSPLHF
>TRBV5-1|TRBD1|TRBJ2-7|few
TGCGCCAGCAGCGGCCGGGACAGGGGGGCCTACGAGCAGTACTTC
CASSGRDRGAYEQYF
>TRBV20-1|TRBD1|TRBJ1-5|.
TGCAGTGCAAGACAGGGGAAGGAGCCCCAGCATTTT
CSARQGKEPQHF
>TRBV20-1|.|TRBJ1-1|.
TGCAGTGCCCGGACGGGACTCGGGTCGAGGACTGAAGCTTTCTTT
CSARTGLGSRTEAFF
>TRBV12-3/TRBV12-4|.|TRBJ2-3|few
TGTGCCAGCAGCCCTGCCGGGCGTCCAGATACGCAGTATTTT
CASSPAGRPDTQYF
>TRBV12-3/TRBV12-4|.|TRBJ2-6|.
TGTGCCAGCTCAGGTCTCTCTGGGGCCAACGTCCTGACTTTC
CASSGLSGANVLTF
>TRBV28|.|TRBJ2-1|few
TGTGCCAGCAGTTTTGGTTGGTACGCGCAGTTCTTC
CASSFGWYAQFF
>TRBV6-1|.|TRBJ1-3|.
TGTGCCAGCAGACCAACAGTTACTGGAAACACCATATATTTT
CASRPTVTGNTIYF
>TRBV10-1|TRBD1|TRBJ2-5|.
TGCGCCAGGGGACAGGGGTTAAGGGGGACCCAGTACTTC
CARGQGLRGTQYF
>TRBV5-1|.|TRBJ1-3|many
TGCGCCAGCAGCTTTGGAATGTCAGGGAACCTCAAGACCATATATTTT
CASSFGMSGNLKTIYF
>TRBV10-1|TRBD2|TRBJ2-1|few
TGCGCCAGCAGTGAGGGACTAGCGGGGGGCTGGAATGAGCAGTTCTTC
CASSEGLAGGWNEQFF
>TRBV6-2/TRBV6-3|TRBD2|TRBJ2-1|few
TGTGCCAGCAGTAATCATAAAAGGGGACTAGCGGGGCCGATCTCCTACAATGAGCAGTTCTTC
CASSNHKRGLAGPISYNEQFF
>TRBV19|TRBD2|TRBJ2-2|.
TGTGCCAGTAGAGGACTAGCCGGGGAGCTGTTTTTT
CASRGLAGELFF
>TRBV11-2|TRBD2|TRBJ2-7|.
TGTGCCAGCAGCTCGGGGGATGGACTAGCGGGACCCTCGGTGAATGGGGAGCAGTACTTC
CASSSGDGLAGPSVNGEQYF